This T cell receptor beta chain came from a study of cytomegalovirus exposure and HLA in healthy donors. This clone turned up a few times. What it binds is unknown. The PCR was carried out with 60 Vbeta primers and 13 Jbeta primers. TCRdb's table, derived via immunoSEQ multiplex PCR, lists solely in-frame clones and lacks some. This sample carries about 180,000 clones, approximately 80% of them seen once, and the ten largest clones take under 1.5%. Findings and limits, study-wide: Prediction of most subjects' HLA-A and HLA-B alleles by TCR beta sequences was reportedly accurate. In an earlier analysis, in 540 or so donors, most V segments appeared productive either ~90% or ~30% of the time.

The germline gives CDR1 MRHNA, CDR2 SNTAGT. This CDR3 comprises 15 residues. The trim removed 5 bases at V and 5 bases at J, leaving 8 bases unmatched. The sample taken for sequencing was PBMCs. This rearrangement joins TRBV6-4 to TRBJ2-3, with 9 bases aligning to TRBD2. The sequence came from a man aged 25 to 40 in good health and CMV-seronegative. CDR3 protein: CASSRLAGEGDTQYF. The CDR3 coding sequence is TGTGCCAGCAGTCGCTTAGCGGGAGAGGGAGATACGCAGTATTTT.